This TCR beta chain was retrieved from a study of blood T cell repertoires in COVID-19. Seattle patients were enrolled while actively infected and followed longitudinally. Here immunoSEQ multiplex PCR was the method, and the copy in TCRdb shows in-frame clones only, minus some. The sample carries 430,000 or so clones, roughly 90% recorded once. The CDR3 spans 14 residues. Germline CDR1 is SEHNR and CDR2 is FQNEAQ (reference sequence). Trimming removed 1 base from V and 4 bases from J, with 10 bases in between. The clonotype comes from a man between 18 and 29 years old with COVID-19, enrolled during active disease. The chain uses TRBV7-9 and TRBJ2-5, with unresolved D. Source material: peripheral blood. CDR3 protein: CASSLGGDGETQYF. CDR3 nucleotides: TGTGCCAGCAGCTTAGGTGGAGACGGAGAGACCCAGTACTTC. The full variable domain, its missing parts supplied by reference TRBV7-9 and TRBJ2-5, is DTGVSQNPRHKITKRGQNVTFRCDPISEHNRLYWYRQTLGQGPEFLTYFQNEAQLEKSRLLSDRFSAERPKGSFSTLEIQRTEQGDSAMYLCASSLGGDGETQYFGPGTRLLVL.